The 32 T cell receptor beta chains below all came from one sample that was sequenced in a study of metastatic and nonmetastatic thyroid tumors. Thyroid surgery was performed in patients who had received no treatment beforehand. TCRdb used MiXCR to call clones anew from the PCR reads. The sample gives 84,000 or so clones, about 9.1% of which show up once; 8.8% is in the top ten. Sequences were obtained from blood. Receptors originate from a female donor with papillary thyroid cancer or a benign thyroid nodule (not recorded which). Some clones in this sample may be carry-over from other donors' samples.

This clone was detected ten times or more. V usage is TRBV27 and J usage is TRBJ1-5; D uncertain. Trimming cost V 4 bases and J 6 bases, with 7 bases left between them. The CDR3 runs to 12 residues. Germline-derived CDR1 and CDR2 are MNHEY and SMNVEV (reference sequence). The CDR3 coding sequence is TGTGCCAGCAGTTCCGGGAGTCAGCCCCAGCATTTT. It encodes CASSSGSQPQHF.

This clone was found many times. This chain connects TRBV6-1 to TRBJ2-5, with 7 bases identical to TRBD1. In germline, CDR1 is MNHNS, CDR2 SASEGT. The trim removed 0 bases at V and 6 bases at J, leaving 7 bases unmatched. The CDR3 consists of 15 residues. The CDR3 nucleotides read TGTGCCAGCAGTGAAGCGGGGACAGAAGGACAGACCCAGTACTTC. Encoded protein: CASSEAGTEGQTQYF.

This clone was recorded at least ten times. The chain carries TRBV3-1 and TRBJ1-6; TRBD1 agrees at 9 bases. The V gene end was trimmed by 6 bases and the J gene end by 9 bases; junction bases not matched to a gene: 9. This CDR3 region has 15 residues. The germline gives CDR1 LGHDT, CDR2 YNNKEL (reference sequence). The CDR3 DNA reads TGTGCCAGCAGTCTCGGACAGGGGTCGAGTTCACCCCTCCACTTT. Residues: CASSLGQGSSSPLHF.

Remarks on this clone: This may be a read error: a much more frequent sequence differs by one nucleotide. The rearrangement links TRBV6-4 to TRBJ2-2; D may match TRBD1 or TRBD2 (5 bases each). Per germline, CDR1 MRHNA and CDR2 SNTAGT. The CDR3 has 14 residues. This chain's CDR3 is CASSEAGTTWELFF. CDR3 sequence (DNA): TGTGCCAGCAGTGAAGCAGGGACCACCTGGGAGCTGTTTTTT.

At least ten counts were recorded for this clone. The V and J genes are TRBV18 and TRBJ2-5; D is ambiguous. Germline CDR1 and CDR2: KGHSH and LQKENI. Trimming cost V 2 bases and J 8 bases, with 9 bases left between them. The CDR3 is made up of 12 amino acids. The chain's CDR3 is CASSPMVGTQYF. The CDR3 coding sequence is TGTGCCAGCTCACCAATGGTTGGTACCCAGTACTTC.

This clone occurred many times. The V gene is TRBV10-3, the J gene TRBJ2-5, with D uncertain. In germline, CDR1 is ENHRY, CDR2 SYGVKD. Trimming cost V 3 bases and J 5 bases, with 7 bases left between them. The CDR3 length is 12 residues. The CDR3 nucleotides are TGTGCCATCAGTGACTCGACCGAGACCCAGTACTTC. This sequence encodes CAISDSTETQYF.

Of note for this clone: Other DNA sequences from this sample encode an identical CDR3 as well. This chain links TRBV19 with TRBJ2-3; D is unclear. With 3 bases removed from V and 8 bases from J, the gap between germline ends came to 12 bases. Per germline, CDR1 LNHDA and CDR2 SQIVND (reference sequence). The CDR3 has 13 amino acids. The CDR3 spells CASSIVGSGTQYF. CDR3 bases: TGTGCCAGTAGTATCGTGGGATCGGGTACGCAGTATTTT.

Note on this clone: Just one base apart from a much larger clone, this may be a read error. The J gene is TRBJ2-1, the V gene TRBV6-1, with no clear D. Trimming pared 2 bases from V and 3 bases from J, leaving 11 bases between. The CDR3 consists of 15 residues. The germline V gene has CDR1 MNHNS and CDR2 SASEGT. The chain's CDR3 is CASSESNYIYNEQFF. In DNA, the CDR3 is TGTGCCAGCAGTGAATCGAACTACATCTACAATGAGCAGTTCTTC.

This clone has a count of ten or more. V usage is TRBV6-2 or TRBV6-3 and J usage is TRBJ1-2; D ambiguous. Germline-derived CDR1 and CDR2 are MNHEY and SVGEGT. Trimming pared 0 bases from V and 2 bases from J, leaving 7 bases between. The CDR3 runs to 14 residues. The CDR3 nucleotides read TGTGCCAGCAGTTACTCGACTAGAAACTATGGCTACACCTTC. It codes for CASSYSTRNYGYTF.

Regarding this clone: A much larger clonotype is one base distant, so this may be a read error. Here the CDR3 DNA reads TGTGCCAGCTCCGCCGGGACAGGGCTGTACGAGCATTACTTC. Protein: CASSAGTGLYEHYF. The chain recombines TRBV6-1 with TRBJ2-7; 9 bases line up with TRBD1. The length of the CDR3 is 14 residues. From germline, CDR1 is MNHNS and CDR2 SASEGT.

Of note for this clone: A much larger clone lies one base from this, so it may be a read error. Other DNA sequences of this sample code for an identical CDR3. The chain joins TRBV2 to TRBJ1-4; 7 bases are shared with TRBD1. V was clipped by 7 bases and J by 2 bases; unmatched bases: 4. The germline gives CDR1 SNHLY, CDR2 FYNNEI. The CDR3 consists of 14 residues. The CDR3 region has the DNA TGTGCCAGCACTGACAGGGCGACTAATGAAAAACTGTTTTTT. This encodes CASTDRATNEKLFF.

This clone was picked up many times. The chain is built from TRBV6-1 and TRBJ2-1; a possible D gene is TRBD2 (5 bases). Germline V gives CDR1 MNHNS, CDR2 SASEGT. V was pared by 11 bases and J by 8 bases, with 13 bases between. CDR3 size: 11 residues. DNA of the CDR3: TGTGCCGTAGGAGGAATCTATGAGCAGTTCTTC. This encodes CAVGGIYEQFF.

This clone was recorded many times. The chain combines TRBV2 with TRBJ2-7; either TRBD1 or TRBD2 may fit D (5 bases each). This CDR3 spans 12 amino acids. The germline V gene has CDR1 SNHLY and CDR2 FYNNEI. Here the CDR3 DNA reads TGTGACCGGGACCGAAGCTCCTACGAGCAGTACTTC. It specifies CDRDRSSYEQYF.

This clone showed up many times. The rearrangement links TRBV2 to TRBJ1-1; 11 bases agree with TRBD1. Germline V gives CDR1 SNHLY, CDR2 FYNNEI. The V and J ends lost 2 bases and 8 bases, in that order; junction bases with no gene match: 7. The CDR3 is 15 residues long. CDR3 nucleotide sequence: TGTGCCAGCAGTGAAATGGGGACAGGGGGAATAGAAGCTTTCTTT. It is translated as CASSEMGTGGIEAFF.

This clone has ten or more counts. This sequence joins TRBV5-8 and TRBJ2-5; perhaps TRBD1 as D (5 bases). Germline V gives CDR1 SGHTS, CDR2 YDEGEE. This CDR3 is built from 13 residues. V lost 2 bases to trimming and J lost 5 bases, with 10 bases between them. CDR3 loop: CASSFGARETQYF. For the CDR3, the DNA is TGTGCCAGCAGCTTTGGGGCGCGGGAGACCCAGTACTTC.

On this clone itself: Being one base from a much bigger clone, this may be a read error. This chain joins TRBV20-1 and TRBJ2-5, with D possibly TRBD2 on 5 matching bases. V lost 7 bases and J 5 bases, leaving 17 bases between the germline ends. The germline CDR1 and CDR2 sequences are DFQATT and SNEGSKA (reference sequence). The length of the CDR3 is 13 residues. The CDR3 DNA reads as TGCAGTGTCTACCGAGGGTCTGAGGAGACCCAGTACTTC. Its translation: CSVYRGSEETQYF.

This clone was seen more than once but under ten times. The chain uses TRBV10-1 and TRBJ2-5, with 11 bases matching TRBD1. V lost 5 bases and J lost 7; bases outside the gene matches: 3. This CDR3 comprises 13 residues. Germline V gives CDR1 WNHNN, CDR2 SYGVQD (reference sequence). CDR3 in DNA: TGCGCCAGCAGTCCGGGACAGGGGGGGACCCAGTACTTC. It is translated as CASSPGQGGTQYF.

This clone was picked up many times. The chain carries TRBV24-1 and TRBJ1-6, with 7 bases identical to TRBD1. Looked up from germline, CDR1 is KGHDR and CDR2 is SFDVKD. The CDR3 consists of 16 residues. The CDR3 DNA reads as TGTGCACCATACCGGCGAGGAGGGGGCCATAATTCACCCCTCCACTTT. Translated: CAPYRRGGGHNSPLHF.

This clone was picked up many times. The chain employs TRBV3-1 and TRBJ2-7; D is uncertain. Per the germline V gene, CDR1 is LGHDT and CDR2 is YNNKEL (reference sequence). This CDR3 contains 15 residues. V was pared by 0 bases and J by 3 bases, with 12 bases between. CDR3 bases: TGTGCCAGCAGCCAAGATCGTGGCGGTTACTACGAGCAGTACTTC. Translation gives CASSQDRGGYYEQYF.

Remarks on this clone: Lacking the conserved final phenylalanine or tryptophan, this CDR3 likely reflects a read error. The limits of the CDR3 on the DNA are not certain, so only TCRdb's listed CDR3 is given. This chain connects TRBV7-3 to TRBJ1-1. The CDR3 contains 9 residues when both ends are counted. The germline V gene encodes CDR1 SGHTA and CDR2 FQGTGA. This CDR3 is CASSSFSFL.

The sample holds many counts of this clone. The chain has TRBV7-9 and TRBJ1-2; TRBD1 matches at 8 bases. Germline V lookup: CDR1 SEHNR, CDR2 FQNEAQ (reference sequence). The junction had 3 bases not matched to a gene; V was cut back by 3 bases and J by 6 bases. The CDR3 has 13 residues. CDR3 region: CASSFETGDGYTF. The CDR3 DNA reads as TGTGCCAGCAGCTTCGAGACAGGGGATGGCTACACCTTC.

In this sample, this clone turned up many times. Other nucleotide sequences from this sample produce the same CDR3. The J gene is TRBJ1-2, the V gene TRBV2; tentative D call: TRBD1 (5 bases). The germline V gene encodes CDR1 SNHLY and CDR2 FYNNEI. The V end lost 5 bases, the J end lost 4 bases, and 14 bases lay between the germline ends. This CDR3 region has 14 residues. As DNA, the CDR3 is TGTGCCAGCAGTAAACAGGAGACGGGCTATGGCTACACCTTC. It specifies CASSKQETGYGYTF.

This clone was picked up many times. This sequence joins TRBV6-1 and TRBJ2-2; TRBD1 matches 7 bases. With V trimmed by 4 bases and J by 4 bases, 15 bases remained unmatched. Germline CDR1 and CDR2: MNHNS and SASEGT. The CDR3 contains 18 residues. The CDR3 sequence: CASSAQGKGFSGTGELFF. DNA for the CDR3: TGTGCCAGCAGTGCACAGGGGAAGGGGTTTTCTGGCACCGGGGAGCTGTTTTTT.

The chain uses TRBV6-5 and TRBJ1-4; no clear D. The CDR3 runs 16 residues. V shed 0 bases and J shed 0 bases, with 8 bases lying between them. CDR1 and CDR2 (germline): MNHEY, SVGAGI. CDR3 amino acids: CASSYSPASTNEKLFF. The CDR3 DNA sequence: TGTGCCAGCAGTTACTCACCAGCCTCAACTAATGAAAAACTGTTTTTT.

The V and J genes are TRBV3-1 and TRBJ2-6; a weak D match, TRBD1 (5 bases). CDR3 length: 15 residues. V lost 4 bases, J lost 2 bases, and 9 bases lay in between. Germline CDR1 reads LGHDT; CDR2 reads YNNKEL (reference sequence). The CDR3, as DNA: TGTGCCAGCAGCCTAGGGGATACTGGGGCCAACGTCCTGACTTTC. Amino acid sequence: CASSLGDTGANVLTF.

At least ten counts were recorded for this clone. The chain recombines TRBV2 with TRBJ2-7, with D perhaps matching TRBD1 or TRBD2 (5 bases each). V was pared by 2 bases and J by 1 base, with 9 bases between. This CDR3 contains 14 residues. CDR1 is SNHLY, CDR2 FYNNEI, per germline. CDR3 in DNA: TGTGCCAGCAGTGAACCGAGGGGATCCTACGAGCAGTACTTC. Translated, it gives CASSEPRGSYEQYF.

The gene calls are TRBV5-6 and TRBJ2-7, with TRBD1 matching 11 bases. Trimming at V came to 5 bases and at J to 5 bases, leaving 6 bases not matched to a gene. In germline, CDR1 is SGHDT, CDR2 YYEEEE. The CDR3 has 14 amino acids. The DNA for the CDR3 is TGTGCCAGCAGTAAGGACAGGGGGCTTCACGAGCAGTACTTC. It translates to CASSKDRGLHEQYF.

This chain uses TRBV11-2 with TRBJ2-2; the match to TRBD1 covers 7 bases. This CDR3 contains 17 residues. From germline, CDR1 is SGHAT and CDR2 FQNNGV. V was clipped by 9 bases and J by 0 bases; unmatched bases: 13. CDR3 loop: CARELRMRGPNTGELFF. The DNA for the CDR3 is TGTGCCAGGGAGTTACGGATGAGGGGGCCGAACACCGGGGAGCTGTTTTTT. Based on the CDR3 plus reference TRBV11-2 and TRBJ2-2, the full variable domain is EAGVAQSPRYKIIEKRQSVAFWCNPISGHATLYWYQQILGQGPKLLIQFQNNGVVDDSQLPKDRFSAERLKGVDSTLKIQPAKLEDSAVYLCARELRMRGPNTGELFFGEGSRLTVL.

This clone was picked up many times. The chain links TRBV6-1 to TRBJ1-6; 7 bases match TRBD1. Germline V gene sequence: CDR1 MNHNS, CDR2 SASEGT. The CDR3 is 13 amino acids. V shed 8 bases and J 6 bases; nucleotides not matched to a gene: 4. Written as DNA, the CDR3 is TGTGCCAGCGGGACAGTGACTAATTCACCCCTCCACTTT. It codes for CASGTVTNSPLHF.

There are many counts of this clone. The rearrangement joins TRBV28 to TRBJ1-4; no reliable D call. Germline V gene sequence: CDR1 MDHEN, CDR2 SYDVKM. CDR3 size: 12 residues. Trimming cost V 0 bases and J 5 bases, with 1 base left between them. The CDR3 region has the DNA TGTGCCAGCAGTTTATGGAATGAAAAACTGTTTTTT. It translates to CASSLWNEKLFF.

This clone came up many times. This chain joins TRBV2 and TRBJ2-7; D remains unclear. The ends were cut back, 6 bases at V and 2 bases at J, with 11 bases in the middle. The CDR3 is 13 amino acids. Germline V gene data show CDR1 as SNHLY and CDR2 as FYNNEI. The CDR3 sequence: CASSTPDPYEQYF. The DNA of the CDR3 is TGTGCCAGCAGCACTCCTGATCCCTACGAGCAGTACTTC.

The V call is TRBV12-3 or TRBV12-4, the J call TRBJ2-1; 9 bases are a match to TRBD2. This CDR3 region has 15 residues. V was pared by 5 bases and J by 6 bases, with 8 bases of the junction left unmatched. The CDR3 DNA sequence: TGTGCCAGCAGTCCCAGCGGGAGGAGGGTCAATGAGCAGTTCTTC. This sequence encodes CASSPSGRRVNEQFF.